A selection of T cell receptor beta chains follows, all from one sample in a study of Ad26.COV2.S vaccination and SARS-CoV-2 variants. TCRdb's table, derived via immunoSEQ multiplex PCR, lists solely in-frame clones and lacks some. This sample has about 350,000 clones, with around 89% found just once. Sequencing was performed on peripheral blood, taken in a trial of Ad26.COV2.S vaccine versus placebo. These receptors were collected from a person aged 18-65 years who received the Ad26.COV2.S COVID-19 vaccine or a placebo. The CDR3 runs from the conserved cysteine through the conserved F or W. The D gene is left open where the match is weak. Clone size appears in some rows only: once, few, many, or a class for an expanded clone.

clone_size,j_call,d_call,v_call,cdr3_nt,cdr3_aa
-,TRBJ1-4,-,TRBV7-2,TGTGCCAGCAGCTTATCGATAGGGGGAAGTGAAAAACTGTTTTTT,CASSLSIGGSEKLFF
-,TRBJ2-6,-,TRBV2,TGTGCCAGCACCCAGACAGTTCTCGGGGCCAACGTCCTGACTTTC,CASTQTVLGANVLTF
-,TRBJ2-3,TRBD2,TRBV28,TGTGCCAGCGCCGGGGGGGTCGGTCCAGATACGCAGTATTTT,CASAGGVGPDTQYF
once,TRBJ1-6,-,TRBV14,TGTGCCAGCAGCCAGAGGGGTAATTCACCCCTCCACTTT,CASSQRGNSPLHF
-,TRBJ2-7,TRBD1,TRBV28,TGTGCCAGCAGTTACGTCGGGACAGGGGGCCACGAGCAGTACTTC,CASSYVGTGGHEQYF
few,TRBJ2-7,TRBD2,TRBV6-5,TGTGCCAGCAGTTACTCGTTCGCACTAGCGGGCTACGAGCAGTACTTC,CASSYSFALAGYEQYF
once,TRBJ2-7,TRBD2,TRBV29-1,TGCAGCGTTGAAGGGGGAGCGGGGGTCCACGAGCAGTACTTC,CSVEGGAGVHEQYF
-,TRBJ1-1,-,TRBV5-8,TGTGCCAGCAGCTTGTCGGCAGATAGTAACACTGAAGCTTTCTTT,CASSLSADSNTEAFF
-,TRBJ1-4,TRBD1,TRBV19,TGTGCCAGTAGCAATAACTACCTGGGACAGGGGATAACTAATGAAAAACTGTTTTTT,CASSNNYLGQGITNEKLFF
-,TRBJ1-5,-,TRBV5-1,TGCGCCAGCAGCTTGGGGCAGGCCAATCAGCCCCAGCATTTT,CASSLGQANQPQHF
-,TRBJ2-7,-,TRBV6-5,TGTGCCAGCAGTAGGACAAGGACGAGCTACGAGCAGTACTTC,CASSRTRTSYEQYF
-,TRBJ1-1,TRBD1,TRBV5-4,TGTGCCAGCAGTTCATACCCAGGGGGGAACACTGAAGCTTTCTTT,CASSSYPGGNTEAFF
-,TRBJ1-5,TRBD1,TRBV10-3,TGTGCCATCAGTGGAGACAGGGAACTTCATAGCAATCAGCCCCAGCATTTT,CAISGDRELHSNQPQHF
-,TRBJ2-3,-,TRBV5-8,TGTGCCAGCGGATACACAGATACGCAGTATTTT,CASGYTDTQYF
-,TRBJ1-2,-,TRBV15,TGTGCCACCAGCAGAGACCAAAAACCGGGGGATGATGGCTACACCTTC,CATSRDQKPGDDGYTF
-,TRBJ1-6,-,TRBV7-2,TGTGCCAGCAGCTTACGTAATTCACCCCTCCACTTT,CASSLRNSPLHF
-,TRBJ1-2,-,TRBV27,TGTGCCAGCAGTTCTACCGTGACAAGGAATAACTATGGCTACACCTTC,CASSSTVTRNNYGYTF
-,TRBJ2-1,TRBD1,TRBV28,TGTGCCAGCAGGAGGACAGGGAACAATGAGCAGTTCTTC,CASRRTGNNEQFF
-,TRBJ1-2,-,TRBV7-8,TGTGCCAGCAGCTTAGCGAGGGGTGGCTACACCTTC,CASSLARGGYTF
once,TRBJ2-7,TRBD2,TRBV2,TGTGCCAGCAGTGAAATAGCGGGAGATTACGAGCAGTACTTC,CASSEIAGDYEQYF
-,TRBJ1-4,-,TRBV29-1,TGCAGCGTTGCTGAAGCAACTAATGAAAAACTGTTTTTT,CSVAEATNEKLFF
-,TRBJ2-5,-,TRBV21-1,TGTGCCAGCAGCAACCACCTGGGGGAGACCCAGTACTTC,CASSNHLGETQYF
-,TRBJ1-4,TRBD1,TRBV4-1,TGCGCCAGCAGCCAAGATCGGGGACAGGGTTTGGGAAGAGGAACTAATGAAAAACTGTTTTTT,CASSQDRGQGLGRGTNEKLFF
-,TRBJ2-1,-,TRBV4-2,TGTGCCAGCAGCCGGGGGGGGCCTAGCGATGAGCAGTTCTTC,CASSRGGPSDEQFF
-,TRBJ1-2,-,TRBV6-2/TRBV6-3,TGTGCCAGCAGTAACGGACACGGCTATGGCTACACCTTC,CASSNGHGYGYTF
-,TRBJ2-1,-,TRBV19,TGTGCCAGTAGTGTACAGGGAAAGGGCAATGAGCAGTTCTTC,CASSVQGKGNEQFF
-,TRBJ2-6,TRBD2,TRBV4-1,TGCGCCAGCAGCCCATCCTCTTTAGCGGGAGCGGGCTCTGGGGCCAACGTCCTGACTTTC,CASSPSSLAGAGSGANVLTF
-,TRBJ1-2,-,TRBV18,TGTGCCAGCTCTCTAAAGGGATTCAATGGCTACACCTTC,CASSLKGFNGYTF
few,TRBJ1-5,-,TRBV28,TGTGCCAGCAGTTTCTTCAGCAATCAGCCCCAGCATTTT,CASSFFSNQPQHF
once,TRBJ2-2,TRBD2,TRBV11-3,TGTGCCAGCGGACTAGCGGGAGTCACCGGGGAGCTGTTTTTT,CASGLAGVTGELFF
-,TRBJ2-7,-,TRBV1,TGCACCAGCAGCCATCGGATTTTCGTGGAGCTAAGCTACGAGCAGTACTTC,CTSSHRIFVELSYEQYF
-,TRBJ1-5,-,TRBV30,TGTGCCTGGAGTACGGGACACGGCAATCAGCCCCAGCATTTT,CAWSTGHGNQPQHF
-,TRBJ1-1,-,TRBV6-2/TRBV6-3,TGTGCCAGCAGTTTAGTTGTGAACACTGAAGCTTTCTTT,CASSLVVNTEAFF
-,TRBJ2-1,-,TRBV6-5,TGTGCCAGCAGTTACTCGGGCTACAATGAGCAGTTCTTC,CASSYSGYNEQFF